The source of this TCR beta chain is a study of CD8 T cells in Susac syndrome (dated by TCRdb to between 2018 and 2020). A note on the overall study: Of the Susac syndrome patients who were sequenced, roughly six had clinically active disease and roughly eight were in clinical remission. At the time of blood withdrawal, Susac syndrome patients were either therapy-naive, taking corticosteroids (with some also receiving IVIg), or on IVIg alone. Repertoire sequencing was used to test whether CD8+ T cell activation and differentiation in Susac syndrome was antigen driven. The clonality of the CD8+ T cell repertoire was compared across about a dozen healthy donors, some 14 Susac syndrome patients and around 16 multiple sclerosis patients. What the study reported, not specific to this receptor: The number of individuals in the TCR sequencing and HLA analysis was acknowledged as relatively small. Clonal expansion was seen in Susac syndrome CD8+ repertoires, peaking in CD8+ TEMRA cells and being greater in clinically active patients than in remitting ones. In the total CD8+ and CD8+ TEMRA repertoires, approximately 17 and five Susac-specific public clones, respectively, were identified.

Concerning this clonotype itself: Its target antigen remains unknown. The record has no base qualities; no much larger clone is one base away.

Peripheral blood CD8+ and CD4+ T cells from healthy donors, Susac syndrome patients and multiple sclerosis patients were profiled using high-throughput TCR beta sequencing. Recently defined diagnostic criteria for definite or probable disease were met by the Susac syndrome patients. Bulk CD8+ and CD4+ T cells were purified by magnetic negative isolation, whereas CD8+ TEMRA cells were enriched by FACS. Blood was drawn into EDTA tubes, processed within 24 hours, and PBMCs were isolated by density gradient centrifugation. PBMCs intended for TCR sequencing were frozen in liquid nitrogen and were later thawed in a 37 degrees C water bath. Purity of sorted or isolated CD4+, CD8+ and CD8+ TEMRA cells was at least 90%. RNA was extracted using the RNeasy kit, and roughly 0.45 to 1 microgram was reverse transcribed with random hexamers. TCR beta CDR3 regions were amplified with the immunoSEQ multiplex PCR assay covering 54 Vbeta and 13 Jbeta segments. PCR amplification bias was corrected using a synthetic template baseline for primer optimization and computational correction. The study's own analysis went as follows. Reads were annotated to V, D and J genes according to IMGT and were analyzed with immunoSEQ Analyzer, with only productive sequences retained. To calculate clonality, Shannon entropy was normalized by log2 of the number of productive unique sequences and then subtracted from one. For each patient and control, public and private clones were evaluated among the 100 most prevalent clones. Clones were defined as Susac-specific when absent from the healthy and MS cohorts, from about 1,100 published viral clones and from other ImmuneACCESS disease sequences. TCRdb trimmed the raw reads at Q25, called clones with MiXCR and kept productive beta chains. Rows matching on CDR3 protein sequence are summarized as one entry with the most common DNA and genes. The V and J calls come from TCRdb's annotation, not from the publication. The sample table records more than 80,000 distinct CDR3 sequences; roughly 94% of these occur just once. 0.4% to 0.5% of the sample comes from the top ten.

The clonotype was recovered from a human donor with Susac syndrome. Sequencing was done on a sample of CD8+ T cells from PBMCs.

At the DNA level, the sequence is TGCGCCAGCAGCCAAAAGAGCGGCATCAACGAGCAGTACTTC. Protein translation: CASSQKSGINEQYF. Here the chain combines TRBV4-1 and TRBJ2-7; TRBD2 is possibly the D segment (5 matching bases). Based on the germline V gene, the CDR1 and CDR2 sequences are MGHRA and YSYEKL. The CDR3 starts with the cysteine, ends with the phenylalanine, and has 14 residues. Only the CDR3 portion is preserved as DNA: 42 bases, with reading frame beginning at the first base. V and J are truncated by 2 bases and 5 bases respectively, leaving an intervening sequence of 13 bases.